The 16 T cell receptor beta chains in this list originate from one sample, sequenced in a study of blood T cell repertoires in COVID-19. TCRdb keeps only in-frame clones here, not all; method: immunoSEQ multiplex PCR. Altogether roughly 190,000 clones are present, 80% to 90% being singletons, with the ten largest covering roughly 2.9%. What was sequenced was peripheral blood. The receptors derive from a man in his forties or fifties with active or convalescent COVID-19.

J is TRBJ1-2 and V is TRBV3-1 (or the pseudogene TRBV3-2); the D is unclear. The V gene's germline CDR1 is LGHDT and CDR2 YNNKEL (reference sequence). The CDR3 totals 12 residues. Trimming took 2 bases from V and 5 from J, leaving 6 bases between them. This chain's CDR3 is CASSQRSYGYTF. The CDR3 DNA sequence: TGTGCCAGCAGCCAAAGGAGTTATGGCTACACCTTC.

Here the CDR3 reads CASSLVGGVREKLFF. For the CDR3, the DNA is TGCGCCAGCAGCTTGGTAGGAGGGGTTCGGGAAAAACTGTTTTTT. V usage is TRBV5-1 and J usage is TRBJ1-4, with a weak D call TRBD1 (5 bases). This CDR3 spans 15 amino acids. CDR1 SGHRS and CDR2 YFSETQ come from the germline V gene. V was trimmed by 0 bases and J by 8 bases, leaving 14 bases between them.

The chain has TRBV30 and TRBJ1-1; no clear D. V lost 0 bases and J 4 bases, leaving 9 bases between the germline ends. The CDR3 has 13 amino acids. Germline V gives CDR1 GTSNPN, CDR2 SVGIG (reference sequence). The CDR3 reads CAWSVRGITEAFF. CDR3 DNA sequence: TGTGCCTGGAGTGTTCGAGGGATCACTGAAGCTTTCTTT.

This chain connects TRBV6-6 to TRBJ1-5; 8 positions match TRBD1. Per germline, CDR1 MNHNY and CDR2 SVGAGI (reference sequence). There are 16 residues in the CDR3. Germline trimming cut 2 bases from V and 2 bases from J; bases unmatched to any gene: 5. This CDR3 is CASSYRDRGGNQPQHF. The CDR3 DNA reads as TGTGCCAGCAGTTACCGCGACAGGGGCGGCAATCAGCCCCAGCATTTT.

V gene TRBV10-3 combines with J gene TRBJ2-1, with D perhaps matching TRBD1 (6 bases). The germline V gene encodes CDR1 ENHRY and CDR2 SYGVKD. There are 13 residues in the CDR3. V shed 7 bases and J shed 6 bases, with 13 bases lying between them. CDR3 loop: CAITRTEGNEQFF. The CDR3 DNA reads as TGTGCCATCACCAGGACAGAAGGCAATGAGCAGTTCTTC.

The chain has TRBV19 and TRBJ1-3; 8 nucleotides agree with TRBD1. The CDR3 loop spans 18 amino acids. The germline CDR1 and CDR2 sequences are LNHDA and SQIVND (reference sequence). V lost 7 bases to trimming and J lost 0 bases; unmatched junction nucleotides: 14. CDR3 amino acids: CASTLSGTGFSSGNTIYF. In DNA, the CDR3 is TGTGCCAGTACCCTCAGCGGGACAGGTTTCTCCTCTGGAAACACCATATATTTT.

This clone was observed a single time. The rearrangement joins TRBV28 to TRBJ2-7; TRBD1 is a possible D gene (6 bases). The CDR3 is 15 residues long. Trimming removed 6 bases from V and 3 bases from J, with 18 bases in between. Germline V gives CDR1 MDHEN, CDR2 SYDVKM. The CDR3 protein is CASSLTGLRDYEQYF. The CDR3 DNA is TGTGCCAGCAGCTTAACAGGGTTGAGGGACTACGAGCAGTACTTC.

Only a few counts were recorded for this clone. V usage is TRBV6-4 and J usage is TRBJ1-6, with TRBD1 as a possible D gene (6 bases). This CDR3 region has 16 residues. The germline gives CDR1 MRHNA, CDR2 SNTAGT. Trimming removed 4 bases from V and 5 bases from J, with 15 bases in between. Here the CDR3 reads CASSALRTDNNSPLHF. The CDR3 DNA reads TGTGCCAGCAGTGCTCTGAGGACAGACAATAATTCACCCCTCCACTTT.

The rearrangement links TRBV11-2 to TRBJ1-4; 9 bases map to TRBD1. V was clipped by 2 bases and J by 7 bases; unmatched bases: 5. The germline V gene encodes CDR1 SGHAT and CDR2 FQNNGV. The CDR3 spans 15 residues. The CDR3 coding sequence is TGTGCCAGCAGCTTAAGGACAGGGGTTGGTGAAAAACTGTTTTTT. Translating gives CASSLRTGVGEKLFF.

The gene calls are TRBV7-9 and TRBJ1-2; possible D gene TRBD1, 5 bases. The length of the CDR3 is 15 residues. Trimming took off 1 base at V and 5 bases at J, with 14 bases between the two ends. Germline CDR1 and CDR2: SEHNR and FQNEAQ (reference sequence). DNA of the CDR3: TGTGCCAGCAGCTTAGGAGAGGCCAGGGCTTATGGCTACACCTTC. Translated: CASSLGEARAYGYTF.

The rearrangement uses TRBV3-1 (or the pseudogene TRBV3-2) and TRBJ2-2; no reliable D call. The germline V gene has CDR1 LGHDT and CDR2 YNNKEL (reference sequence). Trimming took 1 base from V and 1 from J, leaving 4 bases between them. The CDR3 extends over 14 amino acids. In nucleotides, the CDR3 is TGTGCCAGCAGCCAAGCTAGGAACACCGGGGAGCTGTTTTTT. Amino acid sequence: CASSQARNTGELFF.

This chain uses TRBV7-9 with TRBJ1-1, with TRBD1 as a possible D gene (6 bases). Germline V lookup: CDR1 SEHNR, CDR2 FQNEAQ (reference sequence). Between the trimmed V and J ends, which lost 1 base and 5 bases, there was a span of 14 bases. This CDR3 has 15 amino acids. The CDR3 sequence: CASSLESGGGTEAFF. The CDR3 DNA follows: TGTGCCAGCAGCTTAGAGTCGGGGGGCGGGACTGAAGCTTTCTTT.

The gene calls are TRBV6-5 and TRBJ2-6, with D unclear. V lost 2 bases, J lost 0 bases, and 8 bases lay in between. Germline V CDR1 and CDR2: MNHEY, SVGAGI. The CDR3 has 16 residues. In nucleotides, the CDR3 is TGTGCCAGCAGTTACAGAAGCGTCTCTGGGGCCAACGTCCTGACTTTC. Translated, it gives CASSYRSVSGANVLTF.

This clone was recorded many times. This rearrangement joins TRBV2 to TRBJ2-7; 10 bases are a match to TRBD2. V gave up 6 bases and J gave up 7 bases; unmatched junction bases: 9. The CDR3 contains 14 residues. Per germline, CDR1 SNHLY and CDR2 FYNNEI. CDR3: CASRAGGPIGEQYF. Written as DNA, the CDR3 is TGTGCCAGCAGAGCGGGAGGGCCTATAGGGGAGCAGTACTTC.

The chain has TRBV9 and TRBJ2-2; 9 nucleotides align to TRBD1. This CDR3 is 16 amino acids long. CDR1 and CDR2 from the germline V gene are SGDLS and YYNGEE. V dropped 2 bases and J dropped 1; count of bases not matched to a gene: 3. This CDR3 is CASSVWTGVNTGELFF. In nucleotides, the CDR3 is TGTGCCAGCAGCGTTTGGACAGGGGTGAACACCGGGGAGCTGTTTTTT.

This chain uses TRBV11-2 with TRBJ2-3; 13 nucleotides line up with TRBD2. Germline CDR1 and CDR2: SGHAT and FQNNGV. This CDR3 comprises 17 residues. With V trimmed by 6 bases and J by 3 bases, 9 bases remained unmatched. CDR3 region: CASRPGLAGAGTDTQYF. CDR3 sequence (DNA): TGTGCCAGCAGACCCGGACTAGCGGGAGCAGGTACAGATACGCAGTATTTT.